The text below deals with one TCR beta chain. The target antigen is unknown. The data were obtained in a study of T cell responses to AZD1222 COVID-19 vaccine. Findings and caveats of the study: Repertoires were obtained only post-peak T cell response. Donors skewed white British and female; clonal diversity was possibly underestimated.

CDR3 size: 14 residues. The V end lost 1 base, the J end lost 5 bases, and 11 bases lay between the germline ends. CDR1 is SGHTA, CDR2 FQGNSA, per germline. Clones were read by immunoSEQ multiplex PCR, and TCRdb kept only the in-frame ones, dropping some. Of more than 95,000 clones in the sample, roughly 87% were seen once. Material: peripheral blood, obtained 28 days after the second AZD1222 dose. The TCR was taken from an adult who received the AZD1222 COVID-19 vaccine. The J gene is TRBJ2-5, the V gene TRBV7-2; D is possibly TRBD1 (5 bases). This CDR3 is CASSLGQGMETQYF. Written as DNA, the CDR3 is TGTGCCAGCAGCTTAGGTCAGGGTATGGAGACCCAGTACTTC.